Sequencing of this T cell receptor beta chain was carried out in a study of blood T cell repertoires in COVID-19 (dated by TCRdb to about 2020). For the wider study: Samples covering the acute and convalescent phases of COVID-19 were provided by collaborators in the United States, Italy and Spain. The sample metadata nearly always contained a de-identified subject ID, COVID-19 status, age in years and sex. Subjects who had been exposed to COVID-19, were actively infected with it, or had recovered from it provided the deeply sampled blood TCRbeta repertoires that made up the dataset. Where available, HLA class I and class II types were obtained from metadata supplied by the sample provider rather than from assay-based typing. The prospective study material was composed of cDNA or gDNA derived from T cells, B-cell-depleted T cells, or PBMCs. The repertoires were made available in a free public database intended to serve as a resource for research on the immune response to SARS-CoV-2. The samples were drawn from the first 160 participants of the ongoing ImmuneRACE study and from 950 to 1,500 subjects provided by 6 global collaborators.

Collaborating institutions collected whole blood in K2EDTA tubes following their own protocols. For TCRbeta analysis, collaborator samples were shipped as frozen whole blood, as isolated PBMCs, or as DNA extracted from either sample type. As concerns this clone: Its antigen is unknown. No much larger clone exists at a distance of one base, and base qualities are not known.

The investigation overall reported the following: The amount of clinical and demographic metadata varied by source and participant and was provided uncurated.

Taken from cysteine to phenylalanine, the CDR3 has 16 residues. The entry retains the CDR3 DNA only, 48 bases that are in frame from base 1. Via the germline V gene (reference sequence), CDR1 is LGHDT and CDR2 YNNKEL. Trimming leaves V shorter by 4 bases and J shorter by 5 bases, with the junction holding 6 bases beyond the gene matches. TCRbeta CDR3 regions were amplified from genomic DNA by means of the immunoSEQ Assay, a bias-controlled multiplex PCR. Under the source paper's analysis protocol: The number of nucleated cells in each sample was estimated by amplification of reference gene primers within the assay. To quantify the absolute abundance of each unique TCRbeta CDR3 rearrangement, sequence reads were collapsed and filtered. For each sample, productive Simpson clonality was calculated by taking the square root of Simpson's diversity index across productive rearrangements. TCRdb mirrors the immuneACCESS table, restricted to in-frame sequences. Some clones are absent from its copies; in checked studies, under half trace to an unresolved V gene, and the reason for the others is unknown. The DNA was the basis for D and trimming; V, J and clone size are from that table. Present in this sample are 250,000 to 350,000 clones, around nine tenths of which were seen just once. The top ten clonotypes cover 9.5% to 15% of the sample.

The source of this sequence is a woman aged 60-75 years with acute or convalescent COVID-19. The material sequenced was peripheral blood. The sequence is built from TRBV3-1 (or the pseudogene TRBV3-2) and TRBJ2-2, and 11 bases in between align with TRBD2. The CDR3 corresponds to CASSPGLAGVTGELFF. DNA sequence: TGTGCCAGCAGCCCTGGACTAGCGGGTGTGACCGGGGAGCTGTTTTTT.